The 10 T cell receptor beta chains below were found in one sample sequenced in a study of identical twins' blood T cells. MiXCR, run by TCRdb on the 5' RACE reads, gives a single entry per CDR3 protein. The repertoire consists of roughly 340,000 distinct CDR3 sequences, with 25% to 35% occurring once and the leading ten covering 5.5% to 7%. Source material: PBMCs. The origin of the receptors is a woman aged 18 to 50 in good health.

The sample holds a few counts of this clonotype. V usage is TRBV20-1 and J usage is TRBJ2-7; D uncertain. This CDR3 is built from 10 residues. Trimming took 2 bases from V and 4 from J, leaving 3 bases between them. CDR1 and CDR2 (germline): DFQATT, SNEGSKA (reference sequence). CDR3 DNA: TGCAGTGCTAGAACATACGAGCAGTACTTC. Amino acid sequence: CSARTYEQYF.

This clonotype was counted between two and nine times. The chain joins TRBV29-1 to TRBJ1-4; 8 bases fit TRBD1. The germline gives CDR1 SQVTM, CDR2 ANQGSEA. The V gene end was trimmed by 4 bases and the J gene end by 6 bases; junction bases not matched to a gene: 4. The CDR3 loop spans 13 amino acids. The chain's CDR3 is CSVVAGGDEKLFF. Here the CDR3 DNA reads TGCAGCGTTGTCGCAGGGGGCGATGAAAAACTGTTTTTT.

The rearrangement uses TRBV5-1 and TRBJ2-6, with D unresolved. CDR3 size: 13 residues. V lost 7 bases, J lost 2 bases, and 7 bases lay in between. Germline lookup yields CDR1 SGHRS and CDR2 YFSETQ. The CDR3 coding sequence is TGCGCCAGCTTTGACGCTGGGGCCAACGTCCTGACTTTC. Translated: CASFDAGANVLTF.

The rearrangement uses TRBV20-1 and TRBJ1-2, with 9 nucleotides matching TRBD1. Germline V gene sequence: CDR1 DFQATT, CDR2 SNEGSKA (reference sequence). Trimming cost V 5 bases and J 0 bases; bases outside gene matches: 13. The CDR3 is made up of 17 amino acids. Written as DNA, the CDR3 is TGCAGTGCTTCCAGGGACAGGGCGTTTGCCTCTAACTATGGCTACACCTTC. This translates into CSASRDRAFASNYGYTF.

The V gene is TRBV20-1, the J gene TRBJ2-3, with D possibly TRBD1 on 5 matching bases. This CDR3 comprises 12 residues. The germline V and J ends were trimmed by 3 bases and 4 bases, with 8 bases remaining between them. Germline-derived CDR1 and CDR2 are DFQATT and SNEGSKA (reference sequence). The CDR3 loop is CSASEQADTQYF. In nucleotides, the CDR3 is TGCAGTGCTAGCGAACAGGCAGATACGCAGTATTTT.

The rearrangement uses TRBV2 and TRBJ1-2; no reliable D call. The CDR3 covers 13 residues. Germline assignment: CDR1 SNHLY and CDR2 FYNNEI. Trimming shortened V by 7 bases and J by 6 bases, and 15 bases separated the two germline ends. The CDR3 spells CASTPTTRNGYTF. The CDR3 nucleotides are TGTGCCAGCACCCCAACTACAAGAAATGGCTACACCTTC.

This clonotype was detected once. The J gene is TRBJ2-7, the V gene TRBV7-9, with TRBD1 as a possible D gene (5 bases). With 4 bases removed from V and 3 bases from J, the gap between germline ends came to 10 bases. Per the germline V gene, CDR1 is SEHNR and CDR2 is FQNEAQ (reference sequence). The CDR3 length is 13 residues. Here the CDR3 reads CASSSRGIYEQYF. CDR3 sequence (DNA): TGTGCCAGCAGCTCTAGGGGCATCTACGAGCAGTACTTC.

The chain links TRBV11-2 to TRBJ1-2; D is ambiguous. The V gene lost 3 bases and the J gene lost 10 bases, with 18 bases spanning the gap. CDR1 and CDR2 from the germline V gene are SGHAT and FQNNGV. The CDR3 runs 14 residues. In nucleotides, the CDR3 is TGTGCCAGCAGCTTTGTGCTTTCCCAGATGGACTACACCTTC. It is translated as CASSFVLSQMDYTF.

The DNA of the CDR3 is TGTGCCAGTAGTATGCCCGGGACGAGGAACACCGGGGAGCTGTTTTTT. Translation gives CASSMPGTRNTGELFF. The chain uses TRBV19 and TRBJ2-2; D may correspond to TRBD1 or TRBD2 (5 bases each). Germline CDR1 LNHDA, CDR2 SQIVND (reference sequence). V was shortened by 3 bases and J by 1 base, with 12 bases between the two germline ends. The CDR3 is 16 residues long.

This clonotype has a handful of counts. V gene TRBV29-1 combines with J gene TRBJ2-5, with D perhaps matching TRBD2 (6 bases). V was clipped by 3 bases and J by 5 bases, with 16 bases between them. The germline V gene encodes CDR1 SQVTM and CDR2 ANQGSEA. This CDR3 has 14 amino acids. The CDR3 protein is CSVEIGSGVETQYF. CDR3 nucleotides: TGCAGCGTTGAGATAGGATCGGGGGTGGAGACCCAGTACTTC.